A few counts support the clone carrying this TCR beta chain. The sample is drawn from a study of blood T cell repertoires in COVID-19. Study information: Acute-phase and convalescent COVID-19 samples originated in the United States, Italy and Spain. The cDNA or gDNA used as material had been derived from T cells, B-cell-depleted T cells, or PBMCs.

Per the authors' pipeline: Counts of nucleated cells, estimated from reference gene primer amplification, were obtained. Profiling relied on immunoSEQ multiplex PCR, and the TCRdb table lists in-frame clones only, not all of them. V, J and clone size are those of that table, while D and trimming were read from the DNA. The sample contains 55,000 to 95,000 clones, 70% to 85% of which appear only once. Germline CDR1 and CDR2: SQVTM and ANQGSEA. The CDR3 runs to 14 residues. The V gene lost 3 bases and the J gene lost 2 bases, with 13 bases spanning the gap. The sequencing input was peripheral blood. The clonotype originates from a woman aged 55 to 70 with acute or convalescent COVID-19. This sequence joins TRBV29-1 and TRBJ1-1; perhaps TRBD1 as D (6 bases). The CDR3 reads CSVDRQVRNTEAFF. The DNA of the CDR3 is TGCAGCGTTGATAGACAGGTCAGAAACACTGAAGCTTTCTTT.